The 5 T cell receptor beta chains below were found in one sample sequenced in a study of blood T cells in healthy people across ages. The use of a sample-barcoded 5' primer and a J-beta primer mix characterized a second PCR of about 7 to 12 cycles. From the 5' RACE reads, TCRdb called clonotypes with MiXCR, one entry per CDR3 protein. This sample has about 800,000 distinct CDR3 sequences, with about 42% found just once. Sequenced sample: blood. These receptor sequences come from a man older than 75 in good health.

The chain couples TRBV28 to TRBJ1-2; D is unresolved. This CDR3 region has 14 residues. The germline V and J ends were trimmed by 3 bases and 4 bases, with 12 bases remaining between them. The germline V gene has CDR1 MDHEN and CDR2 SYDVKM. CDR3 in DNA: TGTGCCAGCAGTTTGATGACGGGATTCTATGGCTACACCTTC. Protein product: CASSLMTGFYGYTF.

This clonotype was counted a few times. The V gene is TRBV5-1, the J gene TRBJ1-1; the D is unclear. The CDR3 totals 14 residues. V lost 2 bases and J 6 bases, leaving 14 bases between the germline ends. Germline assignment: CDR1 SGHRS and CDR2 YFSETQ. DNA for the CDR3: TGCGCCAGCAGCTTAAGAGACTCGGCCGCTGAAGCTTTCTTT. Its translation: CASSLRDSAAEAFF.

The chain links TRBV29-1 to TRBJ2-5; perhaps TRBD2 as D (5 bases). Germline values: CDR1 SQVTM, CDR2 ANQGSEA. The V and J ends lost 5 bases and 5 bases respectively, with 21 bases between them. This CDR3 spans 15 amino acids. This chain's CDR3 is CSVRPLGLGSETQYF. Written as DNA, the CDR3 is TGCAGCGTTCGACCCCTCGGACTGGGTTCGGAGACCCAGTACTTC.

The rearrangement links TRBV7-2 to TRBJ2-5; 9 bases line up with TRBD2. Unmatched junction bases numbered 13, after V lost 0 bases and J lost 5 bases. CDR1 is SGHTA and CDR2 is FQGNSA in the germline V gene. The CDR3 sequence is 18 residues long. CDR3 sequence (DNA): TGTGCCAGCAGCTTAGCGGTACGCGGGGGGGCCTGGAGGGAGACCCAGTACTTC. This encodes CASSLAVRGGAWRETQYF.

The chain combines TRBV4-1 with TRBJ2-2; the match to TRBD2 covers 8 bases. The CDR3 extends over 15 amino acids. J was trimmed by 3 bases and V by 4 bases; bases with no gene match: 4. Germline CDR1 MGHRA, CDR2 YSYEKL. The CDR3 protein is CASSRETSDTGELFF. CDR3 nucleotides: TGCGCCAGCAGCCGAGAGACTAGCGACACCGGGGAGCTGTTTTTT.